This TCR beta chain was recovered during a study of T cells after yellow fever vaccination. Findings of the study overall: Post-booster repertoires again held most primary-vaccination clones (around 95% CD4, over 80% CD8).

Germline CDR1 MDHEN, CDR2 SYDVKM. The CDR3 length is 12 residues. Trimming pared 6 bases from V and 0 bases from J, leaving 3 bases between. One entry per CDR3 protein results from TCRdb running MiXCR on the 5' RACE reads. The table has about 220,000 distinct CDR3 sequences, less than 7.5% seen once. This clonotype occurred a few times. What it binds is not known. The sequence was collected from a man aged 25-45 years who received the YFV17D yellow fever vaccine. Material: CD4+ T cells sorted from PBMCs, obtained on the day of the yellow fever booster vaccination. The genes are TRBV28 and TRBJ1-5; unclear D gene. The CDR3 sequence: CASRSSNQPQHF. CDR3 sequence (DNA): TGTGCCAGCAGGAGTAGCAATCAGCCCCAGCATTTT.